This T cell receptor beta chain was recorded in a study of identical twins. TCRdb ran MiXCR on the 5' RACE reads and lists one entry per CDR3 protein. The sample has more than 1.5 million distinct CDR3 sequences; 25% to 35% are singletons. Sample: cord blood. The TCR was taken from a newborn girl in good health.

CDR3 nucleotides: TGTGCCAGCAGCTTCCGGACACTCTACGAGCAGTACTTC. Translation: CASSFRTLYEQYF. The chain joins TRBV5-5 to TRBJ2-7, with a tentative D call TRBD1 (5 bases). The CDR3 has 13 residues. V lost 2 bases to trimming and J lost 3 bases, with 9 bases between them. From germline, CDR1 is SGHKS and CDR2 YYEKEE (reference sequence). Complete variable domain (other parts from reference TRBV5-5 and TRBJ2-7): DAGVTQSPTHLIKTRGQQVTLRCSPISGHKSVSWYQQVLGQGPQFIFQYYEKEERGRGNFPDRFSARQFPNYSSELNVNALLLGDSALYLCASSFRTLYEQYFGPGTRLTVT.